The 5 T cell receptor beta chains in this list originate from one sample, sequenced in a study of cytomegalovirus exposure and HLA in healthy donors. PCR employed 60 Vbeta and 13 Jbeta primers. Using immunoSEQ multiplex PCR, the repertoire was profiled, and TCRdb retains in-frame clones only, with some absent. Here the sample spans around 130,000 clones, over 70% being singletons. Sequencing input: PBMCs. The source is a woman in her 40s in good health and CMV-seronegative.

The chain carries TRBV7-9 and TRBJ1-5, with D perhaps matching TRBD1 (5 bases). With 1 base removed from V and 1 base from J, the gap between germline ends came to 11 bases. Germline CDR1 is SEHNR and CDR2 is FQNEAQ (reference sequence). CDR3 length: 16 residues. In nucleotides, the CDR3 is TGTGCCAGCAGCTTAGGGGGGGGAAGAAGCAATCAGCCCCAGCATTTT. Translation gives CASSLGGGRSNQPQHF. Looking up the rest from reference TRBV7-9 and TRBJ1-5 gives the full variable domain: DTGVSQNPRHKITKRGQNVTFRCDPISEHNRLYWYRQTLGQGPEFLTYFQNEAQLEKSRLLSDRFSAERPKGSFSTLEIQRTEQGDSAMYLCASSLGGGRSNQPQHFGDGTRLSIL.

This rearrangement joins TRBV27 to TRBJ2-1, with TRBD2 matching over 7 bases. V dropped 5 bases and J dropped 3; count of bases not matched to a gene: 7. Germline V gene sequence: CDR1 MNHEY, CDR2 SMNVEV (reference sequence). The CDR3 length is 15 residues. The CDR3 DNA reads as TGTGCCAGCAGTCTGGCGGGGGATTTCTACAATGAGCAGTTCTTC. It is translated as CASSLAGDFYNEQFF.

V and J are TRBV25-1 and TRBJ2-5; 8 bases map to TRBD2. V dropped 3 bases and J dropped 5; count of bases not matched to a gene: 17. From germline, CDR1 is MGHDK and CDR2 SYGVNS. CDR3 length equals 18 residues. CDR3 nucleotide sequence: TGTGCCAGCAGTGATCCCTCCCTGGGCGGGAGGAAGGGTGAGACCCAGTACTTC. This gives the protein CASSDPSLGGRKGETQYF.

V and J are TRBV30 and TRBJ2-3; D unresolved. Germline CDR1 reads GTSNPN; CDR2 reads SVGIG (reference sequence). This CDR3 spans 12 amino acids. V gave up 0 bases and J gave up 6 bases, with 7 bases separating them. As DNA, the CDR3 is TGTGCCTGGAGTGTAGGCAGGGATACGCAGTATTTT. This sequence encodes CAWSVGRDTQYF.

DNA for the CDR3: TGTGCCAGCAGTTATACGGGGAGCACAGATACGCAGTATTTT. It specifies CASSYTGSTDTQYF. The chain couples TRBV6-5 to TRBJ2-3; perhaps TRBD2 as D (5 bases). Germline V gives CDR1 MNHEY, CDR2 SVGAGI. This CDR3 is built from 14 residues. Trimming cost V 3 bases and J 0 bases, with 7 bases left between them.